The 12 T cell receptor beta chains reported below all come from one sample, sequenced in a study of blood T cell repertoires in COVID-19. Measured with immunoSEQ multiplex PCR; TCRdb has only the in-frame clones, and not every one. The table includes under 200,000 clones, more than 75% detected once. The sample comprised peripheral blood. Receptor source: a man in his forties with active or convalescent COVID-19.

The chain links TRBV11-2 to TRBJ2-7, with TRBD1 identical over 10 bases. This CDR3 is 14 amino acids long. V gave up 4 bases and J gave up 2 bases; unmatched junction bases: 2. Per germline, CDR1 SGHAT and CDR2 FQNNGV. CDR3 in DNA: TGTGCCAGCAGCTGGGACAGGGGAACCTACGAGCAGTACTTC. It yields the protein CASSWDRGTYEQYF. Combining the CDR3 with reference TRBV11-2 and TRBJ2-7 gives the whole variable domain EAGVAQSPRYKIIEKRQSVAFWCNPISGHATLYWYQQILGQGPKLLIQFQNNGVVDDSQLPKDRFSAERLKGVDSTLKIQPAKLEDSAVYLCASSWDRGTYEQYFGPGTRLTVT.

This clone has only a few counts. The chain employs TRBV18 and TRBJ1-1, with D perhaps TRBD1 (6 bases). This CDR3 region has 13 residues. V was trimmed by 0 bases and J by 10 bases, leaving 12 bases between them. Looked up from germline, CDR1 is KGHSH and CDR2 is LQKENI. The CDR3 region is CASSPPGTIGAFF. CDR3 sequence (DNA): TGTGCCAGCTCACCACCGGGGACAATCGGAGCTTTCTTT.

The chain uses TRBV19 and TRBJ2-3; TRBD2 agrees at 7 bases. With 4 bases clipped from V and 5 bases from J, the junction kept 15 bases outside the gene matches. The CDR3 is 17 amino acids. Germline assignment: CDR1 LNHDA and CDR2 SQIVND (reference sequence). Written as DNA, the CDR3 is TGTGCCAGTAGTACCAACCCTAATAGCGGGTTGGTAGATACGCAGTATTTT. It codes for CASSTNPNSGLVDTQYF.

The V and J genes are TRBV3-1 (or the pseudogene TRBV3-2) and TRBJ1-1, with a weak D call TRBD1 (5 bases). Trimming took 2 bases from V and 7 from J, leaving 8 bases between them. CDR1 and CDR2 (germline): LGHDT, YNNKEL (reference sequence). The CDR3 spans 12 residues. The CDR3 DNA follows: TGTGCCAGCAGCCAACACGGGGGTGAAGCTTTCTTT. This sequence encodes CASSQHGGEAFF.

The chain joins TRBV10-3 to TRBJ2-5, with TRBD2 matching 7 bases. The CDR3 runs to 14 residues. The germline CDR1 and CDR2 sequences are ENHRY and SYGVKD. With 5 bases clipped from V and 5 bases from J, the junction kept 8 bases outside the gene matches. In DNA, the CDR3 is TGTGCCATCAGTAAAACTAGCGTAGGGGAGACCCAGTACTTC. It is translated as CAISKTSVGETQYF.

The V gene is TRBV29-1, the J gene TRBJ1-2, with D maybe TRBD1 (6 bases). The ends were cut back, 7 bases at V and 0 bases at J, with 24 bases in the middle. The CDR3 covers 17 residues. Germline V gives CDR1 SQVTM, CDR2 ANQGSEA. DNA for the CDR3: TGCAGCGCGGGGGGGTGGACAGTAGACTCTTCTAACTATGGCTACACCTTC. Amino acid sequence: CSAGGWTVDSSNYGYTF.

The gene calls are TRBV7-2 and TRBJ2-3; tentatively, D is TRBD1 (5 bases). Germline V CDR1 and CDR2: SGHTA, FQGNSA. The V gene lost 5 bases and the J gene lost 10 bases, with 16 bases spanning the gap. This CDR3 region has 13 residues. CDR3 nucleotide sequence: TGTGCCAGCAGCACCCCGGGCGTAGGGGCGCAGTATTTT. This encodes CASSTPGVGAQYF.

This clone was recorded only once. The gene calls are TRBV18 and TRBJ2-1; 9 bases are a match to TRBD1. The CDR3 runs to 14 residues. With V trimmed by 4 bases and J by 5 bases, 3 bases remained unmatched. Germline-derived CDR1 and CDR2 are KGHSH and LQKENI. The CDR3 here is CASSQDRGNNEQFF. In nucleotides, the CDR3 is TGTGCCAGCTCACAGGACAGGGGAAACAATGAGCAGTTCTTC. Using reference TRBV18 and TRBJ2-1 for the parts outside the CDR3, the full variable domain is NAGVMQNPRHLVRRRGQEARLRCSPMKGHSHVYWYRQLPEEGLKFMVYLQKENIIDESGMPKERFSAEFPKEGPSILRIQQVVRGDSAAYFCASSQDRGNNEQFFGPGTRLTVL.

The gene calls are TRBV7-8 and TRBJ2-1; 10 positions match TRBD2. Looked up from germline, CDR1 is SGHVS and CDR2 is FQNEAQ. The CDR3 is 15 residues long. The trim removed 5 bases at V and 3 bases at J, leaving 4 bases unmatched. The CDR3 here is CASSRRTSGYNEQFF. The CDR3 region has the DNA TGTGCCAGCAGCCGCCGGACTAGCGGCTACAATGAGCAGTTCTTC.

This chain connects TRBV6-5 to TRBJ1-2, with unresolved D. This CDR3 is built from 13 residues. Germline V gene data show CDR1 as MNHEY and CDR2 as SVGAGI. Trimming took 5 bases from V and 6 from J, leaving 13 bases between them. The CDR3 sequence is CASSPLGWDGYTF. The CDR3 nucleotides read TGTGCCAGCAGTCCCCTGGGCTGGGATGGCTACACCTTC.

This clone was seen just once. The V and J genes are TRBV7-2 and TRBJ1-2; perhaps TRBD1 as D (5 bases). V was clipped by 0 bases and J by 7 bases, with 9 bases between them. The germline gives CDR1 SGHTA, CDR2 FQGNSA. The CDR3 totals 13 residues. CDR3 DNA: TGTGCCAGCAGCTTAGCAGGCGACAGTGGCTACACCTTC. Amino acids: CASSLAGDSGYTF.

The CDR3 loop is CASSALRQGNQPQHF. The CDR3 DNA reads TGTGCCAGCAGTGCCTTACGACAGGGGAATCAGCCCCAGCATTTT. V is TRBV2 and J is TRBJ1-5; 8 bases are a match to TRBD1. There are 15 residues in the CDR3. Germline V lookup: CDR1 SNHLY, CDR2 FYNNEI. Losses at the gene ends were 4 bases for V and 4 bases for J; bases not matched to a gene: 6.